The 29 T cell receptor beta chains below were found in one sample sequenced in a study of blood T cell repertoires in COVID-19. Clones were sequenced by immunoSEQ multiplex PCR, and TCRdb holds only the in-frame ones, with some missing. The sample records approximately 100,000 clones, approximately 89% being singletons. Sequencing was carried out using peripheral blood. The receptors originated from a man in his fifties or sixties with acute or convalescent COVID-19.

V and J are TRBV7-3 and TRBJ2-1; D is unclear. The germline gives CDR1 SGHTA, CDR2 FQGTGA. Trimming removed 5 bases from V and 3 bases from J, with 14 bases in between. This CDR3 comprises 15 residues. CDR3 in amino acids: CASSLTPQFYNEQFF. CDR3 DNA sequence: TGTGCCAGCAGCCTCACTCCCCAATTCTACAATGAGCAGTTCTTC.

The chain joins TRBV27 to TRBJ2-2; 11 bases are shared with TRBD2. Looked up from germline, CDR1 is MNHEY and CDR2 is SMNVEV (reference sequence). CDR3 size: 15 residues. J lost 7 bases, V lost 5 bases, and 6 bases had no gene match. The CDR3 sequence: CASSPRLAGLGELFF. In DNA form, the CDR3 reads TGTGCCAGCAGTCCACGACTAGCGGGACTCGGGGAGCTGTTTTTT.

The gene calls are TRBV6-2 or TRBV6-3 and TRBJ2-1; 10 nucleotides match TRBD2. The CDR3 sequence is 17 residues long. Per the germline V gene, CDR1 is MNHEY and CDR2 is SVGEGT. After removal of 2 bases from V and 12 bases from J, the junction contained 16 bases not matched to a gene. The CDR3 nucleotides are TGTGCCAGCAGTTACGTCCGAACTAGCGGGAAGGGTGAGTGGCAGTTCTTC. Protein product: CASSYVRTSGKGEWQFF.

The CDR3 reads CASGWLSGRDNEQFF. In nucleotides, the CDR3 is TGTGCTAGTGGTTGGCTTAGCGGGAGAGACAATGAGCAGTTCTTC. V usage is TRBV12-5 and J usage is TRBJ2-1, with 9 bases matching TRBD2. Germline-derived CDR1 and CDR2 are LGHNT and FRNRAP. Germline trimming cut 4 bases from V and 5 bases from J; bases unmatched to any gene: 6. The length of the CDR3 is 15 residues.

The chain uses TRBV30 and TRBJ2-7, with 9 positions matching TRBD1. J was trimmed by 5 bases and V by 3 bases; bases with no gene match: 14. The CDR3 spans 16 residues. Germline CDR1 GTSNPN, CDR2 SVGIG (reference sequence). The chain's CDR3 is CAWSVGGPGQGNEQYF. As DNA, the CDR3 is TGTGCCTGGAGCGTAGGCGGTCCGGGACAGGGAAACGAGCAGTACTTC.

The CDR3 DNA reads as TGTGCCAGCAGCCCATCAGGAGGGTTCCGCGGGGACGAGCAGTACTTC. As protein: CASSPSGGFRGDEQYF. This chain connects TRBV9 to TRBJ2-7, with D possibly being TRBD2 (6 bases). Germline V CDR1 and CDR2: SGDLS, YYNGEE. This CDR3 comprises 16 residues. V was shortened by 4 bases and J by 5 bases, with 22 bases between the two germline ends.

This clone was seen a single time. This chain links TRBV5-1 with TRBJ2-1; 10 bases map to TRBD2. This CDR3 is built from 15 residues. Germline V gives CDR1 SGHRS, CDR2 YFSETQ. With V trimmed by 0 bases and J by 7 bases, 4 bases remained unmatched. CDR3: CASSLGASGRNEQFF. The CDR3 coding sequence is TGCGCCAGCAGCTTGGGGGCTAGCGGGAGAAATGAGCAGTTCTTC. Filled out from reference TRBV5-1 and TRBJ2-1, the complete variable domain reads KAGVTQTPRYLIKTRGQQVTLSCSPISGHRSVSWYQQTPGQGLQFLFEYFSETQRNKGNFPGRFSGRQFSNSRSEMNVSTLELGDSALYLCASSLGASGRNEQFFGPGTRLTVL.

The chain carries TRBV12-3 or TRBV12-4 and TRBJ2-4, with 9 bases lining up with TRBD2. CDR3 size: 13 residues. The V and J ends lost 5 bases and 7 bases, in that order; junction bases with no gene match: 3. Here the CDR3 reads CASSGSGRNIQYF. The CDR3 nucleotides read TGTGCCAGCAGTGGGAGCGGGAGGAACATTCAGTACTTC.

The chain recombines TRBV27 with TRBJ1-6; no clear D. Trimming pared 2 bases from V and 9 bases from J, leaving 11 bases between. Germline V CDR1 and CDR2: MNHEY, SMNVEV (reference sequence). This CDR3 is built from 14 residues. CDR3 loop: CASSLRPAGSPLHF. DNA of the CDR3: TGTGCCAGCAGTTTAAGGCCAGCGGGTTCACCCCTCCACTTT.

The chain employs TRBV4-1 and TRBJ1-1; tentative D call: TRBD1 (5 bases). Germline CDR1 reads MGHRA; CDR2 reads YSYEKL. Trimming removed 2 bases from V and 5 bases from J, with 21 bases in between. This CDR3 region has 17 residues. This CDR3 reads CASSQLVGSREGTEAFF. The DNA of the CDR3 is TGCGCCAGCAGCCAACTCGTAGGTTCCAGGGAGGGAACTGAAGCTTTCTTT.

The chain joins TRBV7-8 to TRBJ1-5, with 10 bases identical to TRBD1. This CDR3 comprises 14 residues. V shed 5 bases and J 5 bases; nucleotides not matched to a gene: 3. CDR1 is SGHVS and CDR2 is FQNEAQ in the germline V gene. The CDR3 here is CASSPGTGDQPQHF. The CDR3 DNA sequence: TGTGCCAGCAGCCCAGGGACAGGGGATCAGCCCCAGCATTTT.

This sequence joins TRBV4-1 and TRBJ2-2; 7 nucleotides agree with TRBD2. The CDR3 covers 16 residues. After removal of 3 bases from V and 0 bases from J, the junction contained 4 bases not matched to a gene. Germline values: CDR1 MGHRA, CDR2 YSYEKL. The CDR3 spells CASSQESGTNTGELFF. The CDR3 nucleotides are TGCGCCAGCAGCCAGGAAAGCGGGACGAACACCGGGGAGCTGTTTTTT.

This chain's CDR3 is CASSKRGTSASNTGELFF. Here the CDR3 DNA reads TGTGCCAGCAGCAAAAGGGGGACTAGCGCTTCGAACACCGGGGAGCTGTTTTTT. V usage is TRBV4-2 and J usage is TRBJ2-2, with 10 bases aligning to TRBD2. The CDR3 sequence is 18 residues long. Germline CDR1 LGHNA, CDR2 YNFKEQ. V shed 5 bases, J shed 0 bases, and the junction held 9 bases outside the gene matches.

This chain joins TRBV29-1 and TRBJ2-4; a possible D gene is TRBD2 (6 bases). The CDR3 is made up of 14 amino acids. Germline CDR1 reads SQVTM; CDR2 reads ANQGSEA. The V end lost 7 bases, the J end lost 0 bases, and 13 bases lay between the germline ends. Written as DNA, the CDR3 is TGCAGCGCCCAAGGCGGGACAGCCAAAAACATTCAGTACTTC. Residues: CSAQGGTAKNIQYF.

The chain employs TRBV6-5 and TRBJ1-6; no firm D call. This CDR3 is built from 14 residues. Germline CDR1 and CDR2: MNHEY and SVGAGI. With 6 bases removed from V and 7 bases from J, the gap between germline ends came to 13 bases. CDR3 amino acids: CASSPEAENSPLHF. CDR3 coding DNA: TGTGCCAGCAGCCCCGAGGCCGAAAATTCACCCCTCCACTTT.

The V and J genes are TRBV6-6 and TRBJ1-5; TRBD1 is a possible D gene (6 bases). Deletions cut 6 bases from V and 3 bases from J, with 12 bases between. Germline-derived CDR1 and CDR2 are MNHNY and SVGAGI (reference sequence). CDR3 size: 14 residues. DNA for the CDR3: TGTGCCAGCAGAGGACAGAGTTTCAATCAGCCCCAGCATTTT. This sequence encodes CASRGQSFNQPQHF.

The V gene is TRBV19, the J gene TRBJ1-1; 7 bases line up with TRBD1. Germline-derived CDR1 and CDR2 are LNHDA and SQIVND (reference sequence). The CDR3 length is 18 residues. The ends lost 3 bases at V and 4 bases at J; junction bases unmatched: 17. The CDR3 sequence is CASSMKRDSLGWGTEAFF. DNA for the CDR3: TGTGCCAGTAGTATGAAAAGGGACAGCCTCGGATGGGGCACTGAAGCTTTCTTT.

The rearrangement uses TRBV27 and TRBJ2-1, with D maybe TRBD2 (5 bases). CDR1 is MNHEY, CDR2 SMNVEV, per germline (reference sequence). The ends were cut back, 4 bases at V and 7 bases at J, with 8 bases in the middle. This CDR3 contains 12 residues. The CDR3 sequence is CASSSIANEQFF. In nucleotides, the CDR3 is TGTGCCAGCAGTTCAATAGCGAATGAGCAGTTCTTC.

This clone was recorded a few times. The chain employs TRBV6-5 and TRBJ2-3; 10 positions agree with TRBD2. The V and J ends lost 6 bases and 4 bases, in that order; junction bases with no gene match: 4. Germline V gene data show CDR1 as MNHEY and CDR2 as SVGAGI. The CDR3 has 14 amino acids. The CDR3 reads CASRRAGGADTQYF. The DNA of the CDR3 is TGTGCCAGCAGGAGAGCGGGAGGGGCAGATACGCAGTATTTT.

V usage is TRBV19 and J usage is TRBJ1-5, with D perhaps matching TRBD1 (5 bases). Trimming removed 7 bases at V and 2 bases at J, with 9 bases between. The CDR3 consists of 13 residues. Germline CDR1 is LNHDA and CDR2 is SQIVND (reference sequence). CDR3 region: CASKSGGNQPQHF. For the CDR3, the DNA is TGTGCCAGTAAATCGGGGGGCAATCAGCCCCAGCATTTT.

The V call is TRBV7-9, the J call TRBJ2-6; D unclear. The CDR3 extends over 14 amino acids. Trimming cost V 4 bases and J 0 bases, with 4 bases left between them. CDR1 is SEHNR and CDR2 is FQNEAQ in the germline V gene (reference sequence). CDR3 in amino acids: CASSSNSGANVLTF. The DNA of the CDR3 is TGTGCCAGCAGCTCCAACTCTGGGGCCAACGTCCTGACTTTC.

DNA of the CDR3: TGCGCCAGCAGCGAGGGGGTTAGCACAGATACGCAGTATTTT. Its translation: CASSEGVSTDTQYF. The chain is built from TRBV5-1 and TRBJ2-3; D perhaps matches TRBD1 (6 bases). Germline V CDR1 and CDR2: SGHRS, YFSETQ. This CDR3 comprises 14 residues. V dropped 4 bases and J dropped 0 bases, with 9 bases sitting between them.

This CDR3 reads CASSLDIANTGELFF. In nucleotides, the CDR3 is TGCGCCAGCAGCCTTGACATAGCGAACACCGGGGAGCTGTTTTTT. This rearrangement joins TRBV5-1 to TRBJ2-2; D not resolved. Per germline, CDR1 SGHRS and CDR2 YFSETQ. V was trimmed by 4 bases and J by 0 bases, leaving 10 bases between them. The CDR3 contains 15 residues.

This chain joins TRBV24-1 and TRBJ2-1; the D gene is possibly TRBD2 (7 bases). From germline, CDR1 is KGHDR and CDR2 SFDVKD. V was shortened by 4 bases and J by 8 bases, with 29 bases between the two germline ends. The CDR3 has 19 amino acids. Written as DNA, the CDR3 is TGTGCCACCAGTGACCCCTGGGGGGCGGGAGTAGGTCCTACGGATGAGCAGTTCTTC. It codes for CATSDPWGAGVGPTDEQFF.

This sequence joins TRBV6-5 and TRBJ1-5; 7 bases match TRBD1. V gave up 2 bases and J gave up 5 bases; unmatched junction bases: 6. The CDR3 consists of 15 residues. Germline CDR1 is MNHEY and CDR2 is SVGAGI. The CDR3 loop reads CASSYLWDSYQPQHF. The CDR3 region has the DNA TGTGCCAGCAGTTACCTTTGGGACAGCTATCAGCCCCAGCATTTT.

The rearrangement uses TRBV9 and TRBJ2-1, with TRBD2 as a possible D gene (5 bases). In germline, CDR1 is SGDLS, CDR2 YYNGEE. V lost 2 bases, J lost 4 bases, and 10 bases lay in between. The CDR3 is 14 amino acids. In nucleotides, the CDR3 is TGTGCCAGCAGCGTGAGCGGAAGATACAATGAGCAGTTCTTC. It yields the protein CASSVSGRYNEQFF.

The chain recombines TRBV6-5 with TRBJ1-6; 10 nucleotides match TRBD1. CDR3 length equals 15 residues. Looked up from germline, CDR1 is MNHEY and CDR2 is SVGAGI. V was clipped by 6 bases and J by 13 bases; unmatched bases: 12. Here the CDR3 DNA reads TGTGCCAGCAGAATAGGGACAGGGGTTAATAGCCCCCTCCACTTT. Translation gives CASRIGTGVNSPLHF.

The J gene is TRBJ2-1, the V gene TRBV6-5; 10 positions match TRBD2. V lost 10 bases, J lost 14 bases, and 14 bases stayed unmatched. Germline V gene data show CDR1 as MNHEY and CDR2 as SVGAGI. This CDR3 contains 13 residues. In DNA, the CDR3 is TGTGCCACCTTGGGACTAGCGCCTCTTAGCGAGTTCTTC. It specifies CATLGLAPLSEFF.

V gene TRBV28 combines with J gene TRBJ1-1, with D perhaps TRBD1 (5 bases). The germline CDR1 and CDR2 sequences are MDHEN and SYDVKM. V lost 6 bases and J lost 2, with 22 bases in between. CDR3 length: 17 amino acids. The CDR3 protein is CASRAVGGVRLNTEAFF. DNA of the CDR3: TGTGCCAGCAGGGCCGTGGGAGGGGTAAGACTAAACACTGAAGCTTTCTTT.